Many counts were recorded for the clone carrying this TCR beta chain. The target antigen is unknown. This sample's time point: persistent/refractory GD, antithyroid drugs over 5 years with positive TRAb. The authors made the TCR library using RNA they extracted from PBMCs. All patients originated from an endocrinology department located in Xi'an, China. Peripheral blood, 7 to 9.5 milliliters of it, was drawn into EDTA tubes. Through Arm-PCR of CDR3 regions and iRepertoire HTBI primers, TCR beta libraries were built. TCRdb reprocessed the multiplex PCR reads via MiXCR and lists one record per CDR3 protein. The sample lists approximately 400,000 distinct CDR3 sequences; 20% to 30% were seen once. The V gene end was trimmed by 0 bases and the J gene end by 2 bases; junction bases not matched to a gene: 1. Germline values: CDR1 KGHSH, CDR2 LQKENI. The CDR3 is made up of 14 amino acids. This sample was included in a study of regulatory T cells in long-lasting Graves disease. Background on the study: With positive TSH receptor antibodies and over 5 years of antithyroid drugs, Graves' disease was considered persistent. Study-wide points: In persistent patients, shared public clonotypes (around 2,500) outnumbered those in new patients (about 1,000).

This chain connects TRBV18 to TRBJ2-7; 7 nucleotides agree with TRBD1. The clonotype comes from a female donor with Graves disease. Source: peripheral blood mononuclear cells (PBMCs), taken when the disease was refractory, from a patient treated with antithyroid drugs. CDR3 sequence reads: CASSPPGQPYEQYF. The CDR3 coding sequence is TGTGCCAGCTCACCACCGGGACAGCCCTACGAGCAGTACTTC.